The entry below gives a single T cell receptor (beta chain) sequence along with its context. This entry is derived from a study of blood T cell repertoires in COVID-19. In the original workflow: Estimates of nucleated cell counts were drawn from the amplification of reference gene primers. The table came from immunoSEQ multiplex PCR; TCRdb's copy has only in-frame clones and leaves some out. D and trimming come from the DNA, and the V and J calls and clone size come from that table. The data hold under 250,000 clones, with roughly 80% observed a single time. Per germline, CDR1 SGHNT and CDR2 YYREEE (reference sequence). CDR3 size: 13 residues. V lost 5 bases, J lost 3 bases, and 11 bases lay in between.

This chain uses TRBV5-4 with TRBJ1-1; TRBD1 is a possible D gene (6 bases). The receptor was derived from a woman in her twenties or thirties who had recovered from COVID-19. The sample consisted of peripheral blood. In nucleotides, the CDR3 is TGTGCCAGCAGGGATCCAGGGGACACTGAAGCTTTCTTT. Encoded protein: CASRDPGDTEAFF. Based on the CDR3 plus reference TRBV5-4 and TRBJ1-1, the full variable domain is ETGVTQSPTHLIKTRGQQVTLRCSSQSGHNTVSWYQQALGQGPQFIFQYYREEENGRGNFPPRFSGLQFPNYSSELNVNALELDDSALYLCASRDPGDTEAFFGQGTRLTVV.